Listed here are 5 T cell receptor beta chains from one sample, sequenced in a study of shared clonotypes between healthy human individuals. Measured with immunoSEQ multiplex PCR; TCRdb has only the in-frame clones, and not every one. The sample holds about 2.4 million clones, under 95% seen once. Sequenced input: naive CD4+ T cells from PBMCs. Subset described: CD45RA+ positively selected. The receptors were sampled from a man aged 18 to 30 in good health. Some clones in this sample may be carry-over from other donors' samples.

V gene TRBV7-9 combines with J gene TRBJ2-7; TRBD1 matches at 10 bases. V was clipped by 2 bases and J by 4 bases; unmatched bases: 8. The CDR3 runs to 16 residues. Germline lookup yields CDR1 SEHNR and CDR2 FQNEAQ (reference sequence). The CDR3 DNA reads as TGTGCCAGCAGCTTACCGGGGACAGGGGTAGGTTACGAGCAGTACTTC. It is translated as CASSLPGTGVGYEQYF.

The chain joins TRBV5-4 to TRBJ1-3; D is unresolved. Germline values: CDR1 SGHNT, CDR2 YYREEE (reference sequence). Trimming shortened V by 4 bases and J by 5 bases, and 16 bases separated the two germline ends. This CDR3 contains 15 residues. The CDR3 protein is CASSPNSGDRNTIYF. The CDR3 DNA follows: TGTGCCAGCAGCCCGAACAGCGGAGACAGAAACACCATATATTTT.

The gene calls are TRBV29-1 and TRBJ1-1; D may be TRBD1 (6 bases). V was cut by 4 bases and J by 5 bases, with 11 bases left in between. The CDR3 runs 12 residues. From germline, CDR1 is SQVTM and CDR2 ANQGSEA. The CDR3 reads CSVAQGKTEAFF. DNA for the CDR3: TGCAGCGTTGCACAGGGAAAAACTGAAGCTTTCTTT.

This rearrangement joins TRBV11-2 to TRBJ2-7; 8 bases agree with TRBD1. V shed 0 bases, J shed 0 bases, and the junction held 4 bases outside the gene matches. CDR3 length equals 16 residues. The germline V gene encodes CDR1 SGHAT and CDR2 FQNNGV. The CDR3 DNA reads TGTGCCAGCAGCTTAGAAGGGACAGGATTCTCCTACGAGCAGTACTTC. Encoded protein: CASSLEGTGFSYEQYF.

This clone was counted once. The junction does not match germline at one end; this may be a read error. This chain links TRBV30 with TRBJ2-3, with a possible D match to TRBD2 (6 bases). From germline, CDR1 is GTSNPN and CDR2 SVGIG (reference sequence). The CDR3 loop spans 10 amino acids. The CDR3 is CAWSVSRGSF. The CDR3 DNA follows: TGTGCCTGGAGTGTATCGCGGGGCTCTTTT.